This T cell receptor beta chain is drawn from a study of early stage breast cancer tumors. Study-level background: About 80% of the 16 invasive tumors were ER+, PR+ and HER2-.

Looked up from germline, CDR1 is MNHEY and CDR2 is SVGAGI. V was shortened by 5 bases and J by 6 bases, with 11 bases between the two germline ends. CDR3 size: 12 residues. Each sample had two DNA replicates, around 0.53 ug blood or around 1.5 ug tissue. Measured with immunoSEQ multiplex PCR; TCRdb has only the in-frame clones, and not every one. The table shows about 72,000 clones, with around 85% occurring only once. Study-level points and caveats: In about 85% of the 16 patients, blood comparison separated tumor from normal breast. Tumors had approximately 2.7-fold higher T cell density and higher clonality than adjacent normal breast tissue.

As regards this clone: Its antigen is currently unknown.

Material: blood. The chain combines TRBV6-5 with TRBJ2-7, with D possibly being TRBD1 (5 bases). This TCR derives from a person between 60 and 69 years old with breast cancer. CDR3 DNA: TGTGCCAGCAGTCAGGGTCACCTCGAGCAGTACTTC. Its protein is CASSQGHLEQYF.